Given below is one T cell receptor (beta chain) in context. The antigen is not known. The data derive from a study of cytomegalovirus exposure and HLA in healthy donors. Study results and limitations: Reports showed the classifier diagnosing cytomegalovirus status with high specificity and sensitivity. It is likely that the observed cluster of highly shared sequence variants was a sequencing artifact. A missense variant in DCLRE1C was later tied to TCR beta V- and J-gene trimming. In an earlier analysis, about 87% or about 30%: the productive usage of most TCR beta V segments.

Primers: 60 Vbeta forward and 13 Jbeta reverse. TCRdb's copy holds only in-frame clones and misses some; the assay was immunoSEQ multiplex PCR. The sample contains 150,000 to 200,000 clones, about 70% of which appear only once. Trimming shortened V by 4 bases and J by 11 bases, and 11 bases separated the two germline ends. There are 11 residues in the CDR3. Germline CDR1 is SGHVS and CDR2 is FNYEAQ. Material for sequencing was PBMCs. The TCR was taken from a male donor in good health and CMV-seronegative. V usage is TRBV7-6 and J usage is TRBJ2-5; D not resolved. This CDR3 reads CASSSEEEQYF. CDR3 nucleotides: TGTGCCAGCAGCTCCGAAGAGGAGCAGTACTTC. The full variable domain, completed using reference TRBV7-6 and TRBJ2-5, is GAGVSQSPRYKVTKRGQDVALRCDPISGHVSLYWYRQALGQGPEFLTYFNYEAQQDKSGLPNDRFSAERPEGSISTLTIQRTEQRDSAMYRCASSSEEEQYFGPGTRLLVL.